This is a list of T cell receptor beta chains from one sample in a study of blood T cell repertoires in COVID-19. The assay was immunoSEQ multiplex PCR, and TCRdb's table has in-frame clones only and misses some. The table lists some 250,000 clones, around 90% of them singletons, with just under 0.8% in the top ten. The sequenced sample consisted of peripheral blood. Every receptor here comes from a woman in her twenties or thirties with acute or convalescent COVID-19. Both conserved end residues are part of each CDR3. Rows may omit the clone size; those that give it use once, few, many or a size class.

v_gene	j_gene	len	abundance	CDR3aa
TRBV10-3	TRBJ2-1	15	.	CAISAASGSVRVQFF
TRBV10-1	TRBJ2-5	14	.	CASSDIAGGETQYF
TRBV11-2	TRBJ1-4	16	.	CASSLSLNRGNEKLFF
TRBV4-3	TRBJ2-1	17	.	CASSQQPGLATYNEQFF
TRBV18	TRBJ1-2	16	.	CASSPMSAAVRYGYTF
TRBV9	TRBJ2-5	15	.	CASSVDGRAWETQYF
TRBV24-1	TRBJ2-5	16	.	CATSDPSGLPIGTQYF
TRBV6-5	TRBJ2-2	13	once	CASRPTGRGELFF
TRBV2	TRBJ1-5	14	.	CASSVAVSNQPQHF
TRBV6-5	TRBJ1-2	14	.	CASSYSKQAYGYTF
TRBV6-5	TRBJ1-1	15	once	CASSYEQAGKGRAFF
TRBV24-1	TRBJ2-7	15	.	CATSDSSVLGYEQYF
TRBV29-1	TRBJ2-1	13	.	CSVSSGYYNEQFF
TRBV6-2/TRBV6-3	TRBJ1-1	14	.	CASSRVGPGTEAFF
TRBV6-2/TRBV6-3	TRBJ2-3	15	.	CASSRHRVGTDTQYF
TRBV5-1	TRBJ2-7	15	.	CASSTGTADSYEQYF
TRBV25-1	TRBJ2-5	15	once	CASSESLAIAGTQYF
TRBV7-9	TRBJ2-3	16	.	CASSPATGTTSDTQYF
TRBV14	TRBJ1-2	14	few	CASSQDRANYGYTF
TRBV21-1	TRBJ2-1	17	.	CASSKAREGVSYNEQFF
TRBV2	TRBJ2-7	15	.	CASTRGLAETYEQYF
TRBV19	TRBJ2-7	14	.	CASSTSGSGYEQYF
TRBV18	TRBJ2-7	12	.	CASSGSSYEQYF
TRBV5-1	TRBJ2-5	15	.	CASSPLTSGRETQYF
TRBV30	TRBJ1-1	12	.	CAWSQPAGEAFF
TRBV19	TRBJ2-7	15	.	CASSIRGTSGYEQYF
TRBV25-1	TRBJ2-3	15	.	CASRTGSGLTDTQYF
TRBV5-1	TRBJ2-1	14	.	CASSLRTSADEQFF
TRBV5-6	TRBJ2-7	11	.	CASSRAYEQYF
TRBV15	TRBJ1-4	14	.	CATRRQPRSEKLFF
TRBV19	TRBJ1-1	14	.	CASSPRDSSIEAFF
TRBV3-1/TRBV3-2	TRBJ1-1	14	.	CASSQDPSNTEAFF
TRBV6-5	TRBJ1-2	15	.	CASRGHEGNNYGYTF
TRBV5-5	TRBJ2-7	15	few	CASSLLTSGSYEQYF
TRBV27	TRBJ2-1	15	.	CASSLERGPWDEQFF
TRBV29-1	TRBJ2-1	15	once	CSVEFWTGRENEQFF
TRBV2	TRBJ2-3	16	.	CASSDGLAVGQDTQYF
TRBV6-2/TRBV6-3	TRBJ1-2	13	once	CASSQQGPYGYTF
TRBV24-1	TRBJ2-1	13	.	CATSDRTSNEQFF
TRBV6-6	TRBJ2-3	16	once	CASSYRGRTNTDTQYF
TRBV27	TRBJ2-2	16	.	CASSLEARVWGGELFF
TRBV11-2	TRBJ2-1	12	.	CASSLIANEQFF
TRBV29-1	TRBJ2-7	11	.	CSVEDSYEQYF
TRBV6-5	TRBJ1-2	14	.	CASSYSGDNYGYTF
TRBV7-2	TRBJ2-3	16	.	CASSSGQREGTDTQYF
TRBV7-2	TRBJ1-2	14	.	CASSSPGTHYGYTF
TRBV19	TRBJ1-3	14	.	CASSMKGDGNTIYF
TRBV15	TRBJ2-1	17	.	CATSRTSRQGIYNEQFF
TRBV30	TRBJ1-2	11	.	CACPGGGGYTF
TRBV21-1	TRBJ2-3	16	.	CASSKIERESPDTQYF
TRBV30	TRBJ2-5	15	.	CAWSPGQGARETQYF